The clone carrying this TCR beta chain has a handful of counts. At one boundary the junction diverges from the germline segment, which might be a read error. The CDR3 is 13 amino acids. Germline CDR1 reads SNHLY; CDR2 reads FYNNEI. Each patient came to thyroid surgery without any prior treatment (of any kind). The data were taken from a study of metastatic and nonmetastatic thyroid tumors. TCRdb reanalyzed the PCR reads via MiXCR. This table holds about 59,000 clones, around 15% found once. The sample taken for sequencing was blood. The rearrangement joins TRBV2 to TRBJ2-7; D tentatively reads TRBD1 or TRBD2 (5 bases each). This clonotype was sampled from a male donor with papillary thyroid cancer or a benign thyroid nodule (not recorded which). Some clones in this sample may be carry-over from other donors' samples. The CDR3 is CAGSRDLSYEQYF. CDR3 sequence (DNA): TGTGCCGGCAGCCGGGACCTTTCGTACGAGCAGTACTTC. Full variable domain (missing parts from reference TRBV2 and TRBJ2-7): EPEVTQTPSHQVTQMGQEVILRCVPISNHLYFYWYRQILGQKVEFLVSFYNNEISEKSEIFDDQFSVERPDGSNFTLKIRSTKLEDSAMYFCAGSRDLSYEQYFGPGTRLTVT.